This entry concerns a single T cell receptor beta chain. The record originates from a study of T cells in Graves' hyperthyroidism and ophthalmopathy. For the study at large: Staff took peripheral blood when the initial diagnosis was made, before any treatment began.

Amplification yielded TCR beta CDR3 regions, with RNA transcripts as the source. The HTBI primer set drove a first-round RT-PCR of the TCR CDR3. TCRdb independently ran MiXCR on the multiplex PCR reads; one entry per CDR3 protein. Of 300,000 to 450,000 distinct CDR3 sequences listed, about a sixth were seen once; the top ten hold roughly a third. Sequencing used blood. This TCR came from a woman in her 30s with Graves' hyperthyroidism that later progressed to Graves' ophthalmopathy.

The CDR3 loop is CASSPQGAHASPLHF. CDR3 in DNA: TGTGCCAGCAGTCCACAGGGGGCGCACGCTTCACCCCTCCACTTT. The chain recombines TRBV2 with TRBJ1-6; 9 nucleotides line up with TRBD1. With V trimmed by 5 bases and J by 9 bases, 8 bases remained unmatched. Per the germline V gene, CDR1 is SNHLY and CDR2 is FYNNEI. The CDR3 length is 15 residues.